The 17 T cell receptor beta chains in this list originate from one sample, sequenced in a study of blood T cell repertoires in COVID-19. Sequenced by immunoSEQ multiplex PCR; TCRdb stores in-frame clones only, minus some. The sample consists of about 240,000 clones, roughly 86% of them appearing once. Sequences were obtained from peripheral blood. These receptors were taken from an elderly man with acute or convalescent COVID-19.

The V and J genes are TRBV6-5 and TRBJ1-4; 7 bases line up with TRBD1. Unmatched junction bases numbered 10, after V lost 6 bases and J lost 6 bases. The CDR3 sequence is 15 residues long. Germline CDR1 and CDR2: MNHEY and SVGAGI. The CDR3 sequence is CASSGQAIEDEKLFF. For the CDR3, the DNA is TGTGCCAGCAGCGGACAGGCCATCGAGGATGAAAAACTGTTTTTT.

The chain uses TRBV9 and TRBJ1-6, with D unclear. V was clipped by 0 bases and J by 10 bases, with 8 bases between them. This CDR3 has 13 residues. The germline CDR1 and CDR2 sequences are SGDLS and YYNGEE. CDR3 DNA sequence: TGTGCCAGCAGCGTAGAAGGGAGCTCACCCCTCCACTTT. This codes for CASSVEGSSPLHF.

The chain is built from TRBV28 and TRBJ1-4; D is uncertain. V gave up 5 bases and J gave up 5 bases, with 9 bases separating them. CDR1 and CDR2 (germline): MDHEN, SYDVKM. There are 13 residues in the CDR3. The CDR3 DNA reads TGTGCCAGCAGTGAGGGTGTGAATGAAAAACTGTTTTTT. Encoded protein: CASSEGVNEKLFF.

The V gene is TRBV3-1 (or the pseudogene TRBV3-2), the J gene TRBJ1-2, with 9 bases matching TRBD1. The junction had 5 bases not matched to a gene; V was cut back by 1 base and J by 2 bases. Germline-derived CDR1 and CDR2 are LGHDT and YNNKEL (reference sequence). The length of the CDR3 is 16 residues. CDR3 sequence (DNA): TGTGCCAGCAGCCAAGGAGGACAGGGGACAAACTATGGCTACACCTTC. Its translation: CASSQGGQGTNYGYTF.

The chain uses TRBV28 and TRBJ1-4, with TRBD1 matching over 7 bases. The trim removed 5 bases at V and 4 bases at J, leaving 10 bases unmatched. From germline, CDR1 is MDHEN and CDR2 SYDVKM. The CDR3 spans 16 residues. CDR3 amino acids: CASSAPGTAFNEKLFF. The CDR3 DNA sequence: TGTGCCAGCAGTGCCCCTGGGACAGCTTTTAATGAAAAACTGTTTTTT. Based on the CDR3 plus reference TRBV28 and TRBJ1-4, the full variable domain is DVKVTQSSRYLVKRTGEKVFLECVQDMDHENMFWYRQDPGLGLRLIYFSYDVKMKEKGDIPEGYSVSREKKERFSLILESASTNQTSMYLCASSAPGTAFNEKLFFGSGTQLSVL.

A single count supports this clone. The rearrangement joins TRBV6-2 or TRBV6-3 to TRBJ2-7, with TRBD1 identical over 7 bases. The CDR3 runs 14 residues. The J segment lost 3 bases and the V segment lost 3 bases, leaving 5 bases of the junction unmatched. In germline, CDR1 is MNHEY, CDR2 SVGEGT. CDR3 sequence reads: CASSYWDSLYEQYF. The CDR3 bases are TGTGCCAGCAGTTATTGGGACAGCCTCTACGAGCAGTACTTC.

This clone has a handful of counts. The chain links TRBV7-2 to TRBJ1-1; a weak D match, TRBD1 (5 bases). Trimming removed 2 bases from V and 4 bases from J, with 17 bases in between. The CDR3 runs 16 residues. Germline V lookup: CDR1 SGHTA, CDR2 FQGNSA. In DNA, the CDR3 is TGTGCCAGCAGCTTATTGGTGGGCAGGGTAGGCACTGAAGCTTTCTTT. Translation: CASSLLVGRVGTEAFF.

This clone appeared once. The rearrangement links TRBV12-3 or TRBV12-4 to TRBJ2-1, with 10 bases lining up with TRBD2. The CDR3 loop spans 13 amino acids. J lost 8 bases, V lost 10 bases, and 8 bases had no gene match. The CDR3 here is CANGLAGADEQFF. The CDR3 bases are TGTGCCAATGGGCTAGCGGGAGCGGATGAGCAGTTCTTC.

This clone has only a few counts. The sample holds other DNA sequences that translate to the same CDR3. The chain is built from TRBV19 and TRBJ1-1; D might be TRBD1 (5 bases). Germline CDR1 reads LNHDA; CDR2 reads SQIVND (reference sequence). The CDR3 length is 13 residues. Between the trimmed V and J ends, which lost 5 bases and 4 bases, there was a span of 11 bases. CDR3 amino acids: CASSRRGVTEAFF. In DNA, the CDR3 is TGTGCCAGTAGTCGGCGGGGGGTCACTGAAGCTTTCTTT.

This clone has just a few counts. The V gene is TRBV6-5, the J gene TRBJ2-1; TRBD1 matches 7 bases. The CDR3 is 14 amino acids. Germline CDR1 reads MNHEY; CDR2 reads SVGAGI. J was trimmed by 8 bases and V by 6 bases; bases with no gene match: 10. Written as DNA, the CDR3 is TGTGCCAGCAGCGAGGGACAGCCTGGGTATGAGCAGTTCTTC. It yields the protein CASSEGQPGYEQFF.

The DNA of the CDR3 is TGTGCCATCAGGGCGGGGAAGTCCTACAATGAGCAGTTCTTC. As protein: CAIRAGKSYNEQFF. The rearrangement links TRBV10-3 to TRBJ2-1, with D maybe TRBD2 (6 bases). This CDR3 has 14 amino acids. The germline V and J ends were trimmed by 6 bases and 1 base, with 10 bases remaining between them. Germline V CDR1 and CDR2: ENHRY, SYGVKD.

The CDR3 DNA follows: TGTGCCAGCAGCCTTGACAGCAACTATGGCTACACCTTC. Translation: CASSLDSNYGYTF. The rearrangement links TRBV7-2 to TRBJ1-2; D perhaps matches TRBD1 (5 bases). The CDR3 consists of 13 residues. V lost 5 bases, J lost 2 bases, and 9 bases lay in between. Germline CDR1 and CDR2: SGHTA and FQGNSA.

The V call is TRBV5-6, the J call TRBJ1-6; 7 bases are shared with TRBD1. The CDR3 contains 14 residues. J lost 6 bases, V lost 4 bases, and 4 bases had no gene match. The germline CDR1 and CDR2 sequences are SGHDT and YYEEEE. For the CDR3, the DNA is TGTGCCAGCAGCCCCGGGACAGTTAATTCACCCCTCCACTTT. This translates into CASSPGTVNSPLHF.

This chain links TRBV29-1 with TRBJ1-1, with unresolved D. The ends were cut back, 3 bases at V and 4 bases at J, with 12 bases in the middle. The germline gives CDR1 SQVTM, CDR2 ANQGSEA. The CDR3 has 13 residues. This CDR3 is CSVDGWGGTEAFF. Here the CDR3 DNA reads TGCAGCGTTGACGGGTGGGGAGGCACTGAAGCTTTCTTT.

This clone was counted a single time. The chain joins TRBV2 to TRBJ1-2, with D uncertain. V was pared by 4 bases and J by 5 bases, with 11 bases between. CDR1 is SNHLY, CDR2 FYNNEI, per germline. This CDR3 comprises 13 residues. The CDR3 is CASSAGIWYGYTF. As DNA, the CDR3 is TGTGCCAGCAGTGCGGGAATATGGTATGGCTACACCTTC. Full variable domain (remainder filled in from reference TRBV2 and TRBJ1-2): EPEVTQTPSHQVTQMGQEVILRCVPISNHLYFYWYRQILGQKVEFLVSFYNNEISEKSEIFDDQFSVERPDGSNFTLKIRSTKLEDSAMYFCASSAGIWYGYTFGSGTRLTVV.

In its sample, this clone was seen a few times. The CDR3 nucleotides read TGTGCCAGCAGTAGAGGGTCCTACGAGCAGTACTTC. This encodes CASSRGSYEQYF. The chain is built from TRBV28 and TRBJ2-7, with D tentatively TRBD2 (5 bases). V was cut by 5 bases and J by 1 base, with 6 bases left in between. CDR1 is MDHEN, CDR2 SYDVKM, per germline. This CDR3 is 12 amino acids long.

This rearrangement joins TRBV7-2 to TRBJ2-3, with 12 nucleotides matching TRBD2. The CDR3 has 16 residues. Per the germline V gene, CDR1 is SGHTA and CDR2 is FQGNSA. V shed 5 bases and J 7 bases; nucleotides not matched to a gene: 10. The CDR3 DNA sequence: TGTGCCAGCAGCCCCTCCCGACTAGCGGGGGAAAATACGCAGTATTTT. Translated: CASSPSRLAGENTQYF.